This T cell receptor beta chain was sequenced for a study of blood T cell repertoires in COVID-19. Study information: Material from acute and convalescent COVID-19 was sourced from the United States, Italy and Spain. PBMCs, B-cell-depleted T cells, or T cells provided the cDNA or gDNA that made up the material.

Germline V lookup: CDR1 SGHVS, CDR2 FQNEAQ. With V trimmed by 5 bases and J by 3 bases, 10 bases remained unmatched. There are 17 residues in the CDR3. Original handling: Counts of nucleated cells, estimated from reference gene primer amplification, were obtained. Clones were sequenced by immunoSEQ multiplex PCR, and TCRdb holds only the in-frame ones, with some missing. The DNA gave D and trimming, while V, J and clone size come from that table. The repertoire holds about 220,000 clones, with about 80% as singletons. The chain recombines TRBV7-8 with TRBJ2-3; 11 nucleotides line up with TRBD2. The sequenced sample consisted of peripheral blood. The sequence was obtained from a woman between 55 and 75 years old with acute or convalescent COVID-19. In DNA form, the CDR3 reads TGTGCCAGCAGCCTTAGCGGGGGGGCACTTGAGACAGATACGCAGTATTTT. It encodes CASSLSGGALETDTQYF.